Sequencing of this T cell receptor (beta chain) was carried out in a study of cytomegalovirus exposure and HLA in healthy donors. Germline CDR1 reads SGHAT; CDR2 reads FQNNGV. Trimming took 5 bases from V and 4 from J; bases not matched to a gene: 8. This CDR3 spans 15 amino acids. General observations from the study: Productive status was seen about 87% or about 30% of the time for most TCR beta V segments in an earlier analysis. Associated with cytomegalovirus, according to the listing, were 170 or so TCR beta chains. Reportedly, HLA-A and HLA-B alleles of most subjects were accurately predicted from TCR beta. Using a false discovery rate of 0.05, a later analysis showed that 16,951 TCR beta sequences were associated with HLA alleles.

Concerning this clone itself: The antigen remains unidentified.

Both 60 Vbeta primers and 13 Jbeta primers went into the PCR. The table came from immunoSEQ multiplex PCR; TCRdb's copy has only in-frame clones and leaves some out. The repertoire consists of around 190,000 clones, with over 75% occurring once and the leading ten covering about 0.5%. V usage is TRBV11-2 and J usage is TRBJ1-2; 9 bases align to TRBD1. This receptor was identified in a woman in her fifties or sixties in good health and CMV-seronegative. The sequenced sample consisted of PBMCs. The CDR3 region is CASSRQGDGGYGYTF. In DNA, the CDR3 is TGTGCCAGCAGCCGACAGGGGGATGGGGGCTATGGCTACACCTTC.